This T cell receptor beta chain was retrieved from a study of blood T cells in healthy people across ages. Study results and limitations: Among long-lived donors, naive CD4+ cells were more numerous and diversity higher than in aged donors.

Through a sample-barcoded 5' primer and a J-beta primer mix, a second PCR was run for about 6 to 12 cycles. Every individual sample yielded 2.5 million or more paired-end reads (each containing CDR3). TCRdb analysed the 5' RACE reads with MiXCR anew, one entry per CDR3 protein. The profile covers roughly 900,000 distinct CDR3 sequences, with 40% to 60% appearing a single time and 13% taken by the ten largest. Unmatched junction bases numbered 6, after V lost 5 bases and J lost 3 bases. The CDR3 consists of 16 residues. CDR1 SEHNR and CDR2 FQNEAQ come from the germline V gene (reference sequence). Each donor's blood draw was around 9.2 milliliters of peripheral blood. As regards this clonotype: No antigen is known for it.

The V and J genes are TRBV7-9 and TRBJ2-7; 14 bases agree with TRBD2. The sequenced sample consisted of blood. The sequence came from a man aged 25 to 40 in good health. The CDR3 loop is CASSRGLAGVFYEQYF. The CDR3 coding sequence is TGTGCCAGCAGCAGGGGACTAGCGGGAGTATTCTACGAGCAGTACTTC.